A single T cell receptor (beta chain) is shown here with its context. Its antigen is not yet known. One base away there is no much larger clone; base qualities are not given. Other DNA variants within this sample encode the same CDR3. Unmatched junction bases come to 3, with V trimmed by 4 bases and J by 3 bases. From cysteine to phenylalanine, the CDR3 is 13 amino acids long. CDR3 DNA only is kept here, 39 bases in frame from base 1. From the germline V gene, CDR1 is SGDLS and CDR2 is YYNGEE. The data are from a study of CD8+ T cells in alopecia areata (dated by TCRdb to the late 2010s). About the study as a whole: Treated patients were enrolled in an open-label pilot trial of oral tofacitinib, 5 to 10 mg twice daily, for moderate-to-severe alopecia areata. Patients received tofacitinib for 6 to 18 months and were then followed off drug for 6 months to check for delayed response and recurrence. High-throughput TCRbeta sequencing was used to examine T cell clonal expansion in alopecia areata in both the C3H/HeJ mouse model and human patients. On the human side, TCRbeta sequencing was run on scalp tissue and on sorted CD4+ and CD8+ peripheral blood T cells from healthy controls and from alopecia areata patients with either patchy or totalis/universalis disease. Biopsies were taken from tofacitinib-treated patients at baseline and at 4 and 24 weeks of treatment, and a later scalp biopsy was taken in several of the tofacitinib-treated patients. Scalp clonality was compared across normal scalp (n=4), patchy alopecia areata scalp (n=8), and alopecia totalis/universalis scalp (n=8). RNA was obtained with the PAXgene miRNA kit for fixed scalp, the miRNeasy kit for PBMCs, and the RNeasy kit for mouse skin. TCRbeta CDR3 regions were amplified by immunoSEQ multiplex PCR with 35 Vbeta forward and 13 Jbeta reverse primers.

The library was built by means of the immunoSEQ multiplex PCR assay. RNA was extracted from all samples and reverse transcribed into cDNA as template for TCR sequencing. First-strand cDNA was synthesized using SuperScript III with a 2:1 mix of oligo-dT and random hexamers. A synthetic immune receptor repertoire was used to assess amplification bias, and residual bias was removed computationally. Per the original workflow: After raw reads were preprocessed to remove errors, the CDR3 was defined following IMGT conventions as running from the conserved cysteine to phenylalanine. Clonality was computed by normalizing Shannon entropy by log2 of the number of productive unique TCRs and subtracting the result from 1. Scalp TCRbeta sequences were cross-referenced with sorted blood CD4 and CD8 repertoires so that the CD4 or CD8 identity of scalp clones could be inferred. TCRdb took this table from immuneACCESS and kept in-frame rearrangements with V and J called. Such tables lack part of the clones; where checked against another copy, unresolved V genes explain under half of the gap, and the rest is unexplained. V and J calls and clone size are given by that table; D and trimming were obtained from the DNA. Present in this sample are 200,000 to 250,000 clones, 57% of which were seen just once. The ten largest clones take up roughly 0.47% of the sample.

Results and caveats for the whole study, not just this receptor: Compared with normal scalp, lesional scalp had higher clonality and more expanded CD8+ clones, particularly in alopecia totalis/universalis, a pattern that suggests antigenic drive. Unlike mouse skin, which is dominated by gammadelta T cells, normal human skin has resident alphabeta T cells that are also sequenced, and this complicates analysis of the scalp TCR repertoire. Compared with mice, TCR sequences shared between patients were less clear, possibly partly because of HLA diversity across the patient population.

In the paper's terms, the time point label means: baseline before oral tofacitinib. From alopecia areata patients, peripheral blood was collected along with lesional scalp punch biopsies. PBMCs were isolated by density centrifugation and stained for CD3, CD4 and CD8, after which CD4+ and CD8+ T cells were sorted on a FACSAria. The clonotype comes from a human donor with alopecia areata. The rearrangement combines TRBV9 with TRBJ1-1; 7 central nucleotides agree with TRBD1. The sequenced sample was CD4+ T cells sorted from blood, obtained at week 0. The DNA sequence is TGTGCCAGCAGCACCAGGGGGGACACTGAAGCTTTCTTT. It encodes CASSTRGDTEAFF.